Each of the 5 T cell receptor beta chains below was sequenced from the same sample in a study of cytomegalovirus exposure and HLA in healthy donors. Primers included in the PCR were 60 Vbeta and 13 Jbeta primers. Sequencing used immunoSEQ multiplex PCR; TCRdb keeps in-frame clones, though not all of them. The sample lists around 120,000 clones; more than 70% were seen once. Sequenced: PBMCs. The receptors here all came from a woman aged 50 to 60 in good health and CMV-seropositive.

The rearrangement links TRBV10-3 to TRBJ1-5; the D gene is possibly TRBD1 (6 bases). The CDR3 has 15 amino acids. V shed 5 bases and J shed 4 bases, with 15 bases lying between them. Germline V gene sequence: CDR1 ENHRY, CDR2 SYGVKD. The CDR3 is CAISPIGGPNQPQHF. For the CDR3, the DNA is TGTGCCATCAGTCCCATCGGGGGGCCGAATCAGCCCCAGCATTTT.

The rearrangement links TRBV7-3 to TRBJ2-7; the match to TRBD1 covers 10 bases. Looked up from germline, CDR1 is SGHTA and CDR2 is FQGTGA. The CDR3 spans 15 residues. The trim removed 1 base at V and 4 bases at J, leaving 4 bases unmatched. CDR3 loop: CASSLMSGQGYEQYF. The CDR3 coding sequence is TGTGCCAGCAGCTTAATGTCGGGACAGGGGTACGAGCAGTACTTC.

This chain connects TRBV6-4 to TRBJ1-5; tentative D call: TRBD1 (6 bases). This CDR3 is built from 14 residues. Trimming removed 5 bases at V and 5 bases at J, with 13 bases between. From germline, CDR1 is MRHNA and CDR2 SNTAGT. In DNA, the CDR3 is TGTGCCAGCAGTCCCACAGGGAGAGATCAGCCCCAGCATTTT. Translation gives CASSPTGRDQPQHF.

Notes on this clone: An end of the junction differs from the germline gene, which may be a read error. The V call is TRBV7-9, the J call TRBJ1-6; D unclear. The CDR3 extends over 15 amino acids. CDR1 and CDR2 from the germline V gene are SEHNR and FQNEAQ (reference sequence). The CDR3 DNA follows: TGTTCCAGCAGCTTATGGAGGACTGGGGATTCACCCCTCCACTTT. This codes for CSSSLWRTGDSPLHF.

V usage is TRBV14 and J usage is TRBJ1-3; 7 bases map to TRBD1. The CDR3 contains 16 residues. Germline CDR1 and CDR2: SGHDN and FVKESK. Trimming at V came to 0 bases and at J to 3 bases, leaving 5 bases not matched to a gene. CDR3 coding DNA: TGTGCCAGCAGCCAAGACGGGTGGACAGGTGGAAACACCATATATTTT. It specifies CASSQDGWTGGNTIYF.